The 30 T cell receptor beta chains below all came from one sample that was sequenced in a study of spatial heterogeneity in lung cancer. General observations from the study: Expanded alpha and beta TCR counts within tumors tracked tumor mutation counts.

Specified time point: sample taken at primary tumor resection. These receptors have no identified antigens. TCRdb ran MiXCR on the 5' RACE reads and lists one entry per CDR3 protein. The sample lists about 22,000 distinct CDR3 sequences; roughly 9% were seen once. The specimen was lung tumor tissue, collected at surgery. The receptors shown here come from a male donor with early-stage non-small cell lung cancer.

This clonotype has a count of ten or more. This chain uses TRBV28 with TRBJ1-1; 9 bases fit TRBD1. V was clipped by 6 bases and J by 1 base; unmatched bases: 15. Germline V gives CDR1 MDHEN, CDR2 SYDVKM. The CDR3 contains 18 residues. The CDR3 nucleotides are TGTGCCAGCAGCTCACACGGGACAGGGAGGAGGCGGAACACTGAAGCTTTCTTT. Its translation: CASSSHGTGRRRNTEAFF.

This clonotype was detected a few times. The chain employs TRBV7-8 and TRBJ2-2, with TRBD2 matching 7 bases. The CDR3 spans 16 residues. Looked up from germline, CDR1 is SGHVS and CDR2 is FQNEAQ. V was pared by 1 base and J by 7 bases, with 9 bases of the junction left unmatched. The CDR3 loop is CASSLVSRESSGELFF. The CDR3 nucleotides read TGTGCCAGCAGCTTAGTTTCGCGGGAGAGTAGCGGGGAGCTGTTTTTT.

This clonotype occurred many times. The J gene is TRBJ2-2, the V gene TRBV28, with D possibly being TRBD1 or TRBD2 (6 bases each). Germline V lookup: CDR1 MDHEN, CDR2 SYDVKM. The CDR3 extends over 13 amino acids. V was clipped by 8 bases and J by 3 bases, with 10 bases between them. The CDR3 sequence is CASGGLDTGELFF. CDR3 bases: TGTGCCAGCGGGGGGCTCGACACCGGGGAGCTGTTTTTT.

Many counts were recorded for this clonotype. The CDR3: CASSQGGNWVTEAFF. CDR3 nucleotide sequence: TGTGCCAGCAGCCAAGGCGGGAACTGGGTCACTGAAGCTTTCTTT. This chain joins TRBV3-1 and TRBJ1-1; D not resolved. With 1 base removed from V and 4 bases from J, the gap between germline ends came to 13 bases. Germline CDR1 LGHDT, CDR2 YNNKEL (reference sequence). The CDR3 length is 15 residues.

This clonotype is classed as medium-sized. The chain couples TRBV28 to TRBJ1-1; 8 positions match TRBD1. Germline trimming cut 3 bases from V and 3 bases from J; bases unmatched to any gene: 9. CDR1 is MDHEN, CDR2 SYDVKM, per germline. This CDR3 is built from 16 residues. The CDR3 bases are TGTGCCAGCAGTTTCGCGGCAGGGGGCCCCGACACTGAAGCTTTCTTT. This sequence encodes CASSFAAGGPDTEAFF.

The chain combines TRBV19 with TRBJ1-2; no firm D call. Germline lookup yields CDR1 LNHDA and CDR2 SQIVND (reference sequence). Between the trimmed V and J ends, which lost 5 bases and 0 bases, there was a span of 10 bases. The CDR3 length is 14 residues. The CDR3 DNA reads as TGTGCCAGTAGTGCCCTAGGGACTAACTATGGCTACACCTTC. It codes for CASSALGTNYGYTF.

This chain links TRBV7-9 with TRBJ2-3; D unresolved. CDR3 length: 13 residues. V was clipped by 0 bases and J by 10 bases, with 11 bases between them. Per the germline V gene, CDR1 is SEHNR and CDR2 is FQNEAQ (reference sequence). The CDR3 DNA reads as TGTGCCAGCAGCTTAGCCGACCGGCGGCCGCAGTATTTT. Protein product: CASSLADRRPQYF.

The V and J genes are TRBV6-2 or TRBV6-3 and TRBJ2-7, with 10 positions matching TRBD2. The CDR3 is made up of 13 amino acids. V dropped 6 bases and J dropped 4; count of bases not matched to a gene: 3. Germline loops: CDR1 MNHEY, CDR2 SVGEGT. The CDR3 region has the DNA TGTGCCAGCAGGCTAGCGGGAGTGTACGAGCAGTACTTC. Translation gives CASRLAGVYEQYF.

The CDR3 is CASSLRGTSGQMYYNNEQFF. The CDR3 DNA reads as TGTGCCAGCAGCTTGAGGGGGACTAGCGGCCAAATGTACTACAACAATGAGCAGTTCTTC. V is TRBV7-6 and J is TRBJ2-1, with TRBD2 matching 11 bases. Germline loops: CDR1 SGHVS, CDR2 FNYEAQ. The CDR3 is made up of 20 amino acids. Trimming took 3 bases from V and 5 from J; bases not matched to a gene: 18.

This clonotype has only a few counts. The genes are TRBV12-3 or TRBV12-4 and TRBJ2-1; D is ambiguous. This CDR3 has 11 residues. The V end was cut by 3 bases, the J end by 9 bases, with 6 bases between. The CDR3 sequence is CASSFIGEQFF. The CDR3 DNA is TGTGCCAGCAGTTTTATCGGTGAGCAGTTCTTC.

J is TRBJ2-4 and V is TRBV7-2; D gene ambiguous. The CDR3 spans 19 residues. V was cut by 5 bases and J by 4 bases, with 27 bases left in between. Germline V gene sequence: CDR1 SGHTA, CDR2 FQGNSA. CDR3 in DNA: TGTGCCAGCAGCCCCACAGCCACCTACGTACCTAGACTGAAAAACATTCAGTACTTC. It specifies CASSPTATYVPRLKNIQYF.

In its sample, this clonotype was seen a few times. The rearrangement joins TRBV4-3 to TRBJ1-2; D might be TRBD1 (6 bases). Per germline, CDR1 LGHNA and CDR2 YSLEER. Trimming took off 0 bases at V and 5 bases at J, with 16 bases between the two ends. There are 16 residues in the CDR3. CDR3 loop: CASSQDSGALLYGYTF. Written as DNA, the CDR3 is TGCGCCAGCAGCCAAGATTCAGGGGCCCTACTGTATGGCTACACCTTC.

This clonotype showed up many times. This chain uses TRBV3-1 with TRBJ1-2, with D uncertain. Trimming removed 3 bases at V and 0 bases at J, with 11 bases between. The CDR3 is 15 residues long. CDR1 and CDR2 (germline): LGHDT, YNNKEL (reference sequence). In DNA form, the CDR3 reads TGTGCCAGCAGCCACGGAGCAAGGACTAACTATGGCTACACCTTC. Amino acid sequence: CASSHGARTNYGYTF.

This clonotype has more than one count but fewer than ten. The chain has TRBV5-1 and TRBJ2-3, with a tentative D call TRBD2 (6 bases). This CDR3 is built from 15 residues. Trimming cost V 4 bases and J 2 bases, with 14 bases left between them. CDR1 is SGHRS, CDR2 YFSETQ, per germline. In DNA, the CDR3 is TGCGCCAGCAGCACCCCACTAGCTCACACAGATACGCAGTATTTT. Protein: CASSTPLAHTDTQYF. Variable domain in full (rest from reference TRBV5-1 and TRBJ2-3): KAGVTQTPRYLIKTRGQQVTLSCSPISGHRSVSWYQQTPGQGLQFLFEYFSETQRNKGNFPGRFSGRQFSNSRSEMNVSTLELGDSALYLCASSTPLAHTDTQYFGPGTRLTVL.

This clonotype came up many times. The genes are TRBV3-1 and TRBJ2-3; TRBD2 aligns across 9 bases. Germline trimming cut 3 bases from V and 2 bases from J; bases unmatched to any gene: 9. Germline CDR1 is LGHDT and CDR2 is YNNKEL (reference sequence). CDR3 length equals 17 residues. The CDR3: CASSQNQAGGFTDTQYF. DNA of the CDR3: TGTGCCAGCAGCCAGAACCAAGCGGGGGGCTTCACAGATACGCAGTATTTT.

This clonotype was seen a handful of times. DNA of the CDR3: TGCGCCAGCAGCTTGGTCGGGGGGGCGCGAACAGATACGCAGTATTTT. Translation gives CASSLVGGARTDTQYF. This chain connects TRBV5-1 to TRBJ2-3; 8 nucleotides line up with TRBD2. Unmatched junction bases numbered 6, after V lost 0 bases and J lost 3 bases. The CDR3 has 16 amino acids. Germline V gives CDR1 SGHRS, CDR2 YFSETQ.

In this sample, this clonotype turned up many times. V is TRBV7-9 and J is TRBJ2-6; TRBD1 agrees at 9 bases. CDR3 length equals 19 residues. V lost 5 bases, J lost 4 bases, and 15 bases stayed unmatched. CDR1 and CDR2 (germline): SEHNR, FQNEAQ (reference sequence). The CDR3 spells CASSPIPGQGVSGANVLTF. In nucleotides, the CDR3 is TGTGCCAGCAGCCCTATTCCGGGACAGGGAGTATCGGGGGCCAACGTCCTGACTTTC. The variable domain in full, completed from reference TRBV7-9 and TRBJ2-6, reads DTGVSQNPRHKITKRGQNVTFRCDPISEHNRLYWYRQTLGQGPEFLTYFQNEAQLEKSRLLSDRFSAERPKGSFSTLEIQRTEQGDSAMYLCASSPIPGQGVSGANVLTFGAGSRLTVL.

By frequency in the sample, this clonotype is medium-sized (0.01 to 0.1%). The V gene is TRBV20-1, the J gene TRBJ2-7; weak D call: TRBD2 (5 bases). CDR1 and CDR2 (germline): DFQATT, SNEGSKA (reference sequence). The CDR3 sequence is 10 residues long. CDR3 nucleotide sequence: TGCAGGGCCGGGGCCTACGAGCAGTACTTC. It encodes CRAGAYEQYF.

This clonotype appeared many times. This sequence joins TRBV29-1 and TRBJ2-2; the match to TRBD1 covers 10 bases. This CDR3 region has 14 residues. The V and J ends lost 6 bases and 8 bases, in that order; junction bases with no gene match: 9. CDR1 and CDR2 from the germline V gene are SQVTM and ANQGSEA. CDR3 sequence reads: CSVHRQGASGELFF. CDR3 bases: TGCAGCGTCCACAGACAGGGGGCGTCTGGGGAGCTGTTTTTT.

This clonotype appeared many times. V is TRBV3-1 and J is TRBJ2-7, with D maybe TRBD2 (6 bases). This CDR3 has 11 residues. The germline V gene encodes CDR1 LGHDT and CDR2 YNNKEL (reference sequence). Between the trimmed V and J ends, which lost 11 bases and 4 bases, there was a span of 12 bases. In DNA, the CDR3 is TGTGCCTCTCGCCGGGGGTACGAGCAGTACTTC. Amino acid sequence: CASRRGYEQYF.

This clonotype showed up many times. The chain carries TRBV4-2 and TRBJ1-3, with 7 bases lining up with TRBD1. CDR3 length: 18 residues. Germline CDR1 is LGHNA and CDR2 is YNFKEQ. The V and J ends lost 0 bases and 0 bases, in that order; junction bases with no gene match: 8. The DNA for the CDR3 is TGTGCCAGCAGCCAAGAAACAGGGGTCTTTCTCTCTGGAAACACCATATATTTT. Translating gives CASSQETGVFLSGNTIYF.

The chain combines TRBV28 with TRBJ2-7; the D gene could be TRBD1 or TRBD2 (5 bases each). CDR1 and CDR2 (germline): MDHEN, SYDVKM. The CDR3 length is 13 residues. V was pared by 3 bases and J by 6 bases, with 12 bases between. The CDR3 protein is CASSFPPGSEQYF. The CDR3 coding sequence is TGTGCCAGCAGTTTCCCTCCAGGGAGCGAGCAGTACTTC.

Many counts were recorded for this clonotype. J is TRBJ1-2 and V is TRBV3-1; D ambiguous. The CDR3 extends over 12 amino acids. Germline CDR1 is LGHDT and CDR2 is YNNKEL (reference sequence). Trimming shortened V by 2 bases and J by 1 base, and 2 bases separated the two germline ends. The CDR3 here is CASSQSNYGYTF. The CDR3 DNA sequence: TGTGCCAGCAGCCAAAGTAACTATGGCTACACCTTC.

The table lists this clonotype with many counts. The CDR3 here is CASSSMGEGYGYTF. CDR3 DNA: TGTGCCAGCAGCTCGATGGGGGAAGGCTATGGCTACACCTTC. The chain employs TRBV7-2 and TRBJ1-2, with D maybe TRBD1 (5 bases). The CDR3 loop spans 14 amino acids. Germline lookup yields CDR1 SGHTA and CDR2 FQGNSA. Deletions cut 4 bases from V and 4 bases from J, with 13 bases between.

This clonotype has a count of ten or more. The chain recombines TRBV18 with TRBJ2-7; D is unclear. Trimming shortened V by 6 bases and J by 5 bases, and 17 bases separated the two germline ends. CDR3 length: 14 amino acids. Germline V CDR1 and CDR2: KGHSH, LQKENI. In DNA, the CDR3 is TGTGCCAGCTCTCCCTCTCAAGGTAGTGACGAGCAGTACTTC. Protein product: CASSPSQGSDEQYF.

This clonotype has only a few counts. The V gene is TRBV6-1, the J gene TRBJ2-1; TRBD1 matches at 10 bases. CDR1 and CDR2 from the germline V gene are MNHNS and SASEGT. The CDR3 contains 16 residues. V gave up 0 bases and J gave up 8 bases; unmatched junction bases: 7. This chain's CDR3 is CASSEASGQGLDEQFF. Here the CDR3 DNA reads TGTGCCAGCAGTGAAGCATCGGGACAGGGGTTGGATGAGCAGTTCTTC.

This clonotype has a count of ten or more. The CDR3 region has the DNA TGTGCCAGCAGCTCACCAGAGGGGTACGAGCAGTACTTC. Its translation is CASSSPEGYEQYF. The chain combines TRBV9 with TRBJ2-7; D may match TRBD1 or TRBD2 (5 bases each). V dropped 4 bases and J dropped 4 bases, with 12 bases sitting between them. The germline V gene has CDR1 SGDLS and CDR2 YYNGEE. The CDR3 has 13 residues.

The genes are TRBV29-1 and TRBJ2-2; D gene uncertain. The CDR3 is 17 amino acids. The germline gives CDR1 SQVTM, CDR2 ANQGSEA. V shed 2 bases and J shed 3 bases, with 19 bases lying between them. The CDR3 sequence: CSVESFAPPHHTGELFF. The CDR3 nucleotides read TGCAGCGTTGAATCCTTCGCCCCGCCCCATCACACCGGGGAGCTGTTTTTT.

The V call is TRBV5-1, the J call TRBJ2-1; 10 bases match TRBD2. The CDR3 totals 15 residues. Per the germline V gene, CDR1 is SGHRS and CDR2 is YFSETQ. Trimming cost V 0 bases and J 9 bases; bases outside gene matches: 6. CDR3 region: CASSLASSGSSEQFF. CDR3 bases: TGCGCCAGCAGCTTGGCCTCTAGCGGGAGTTCTGAGCAGTTCTTC. Combining the CDR3 with reference TRBV5-1 and TRBJ2-1 gives the whole variable domain KAGVTQTPRYLIKTRGQQVTLSCSPISGHRSVSWYQQTPGQGLQFLFEYFSETQRNKGNFPGRFSGRQFSNSRSEMNVSTLELGDSALYLCASSLASSGSSEQFFGPGTRLTVL.

This clonotype came up a few times. This chain connects TRBV28 to TRBJ1-1; unclear D gene. This CDR3 contains 15 residues. Germline CDR1 and CDR2: MDHEN and SYDVKM. Trimming shortened V by 6 bases and J by 1 base, and 15 bases separated the two germline ends. CDR3 loop: CASSPAGHQNTEAFF. As DNA, the CDR3 is TGTGCCAGCAGCCCCGCCGGGCACCAGAACACTGAAGCTTTCTTT.